The 20 T cell receptor beta chains listed next were all sequenced from one sample in a study of a mutant IDH1 vaccine in newly diagnosed glioma. Antigen specificity for these receptors is unknown. Sequenced by immunoSEQ multiplex PCR; TCRdb stores in-frame clones only, minus some. The table has 35,000 to 45,000 clones, approximately 80% seen once. The time point here: week 35, safety follow-up. Every vaccine dose comprised 300 ug of mutant IDH1 20-mer peptide plus topical imiquimod. Sequencing used PBMCs, obtained from a glioma patient whose treatment included an IDH1 peptide vaccine. All receptors come from a woman between 45 and 65 years old with glioma.

The V call is TRBV6-1, the J call TRBJ1-5; the D gene is possibly TRBD1 (6 bases). The CDR3 is 14 amino acids. Germline V lookup: CDR1 MNHNS, CDR2 SASEGT. Trimming left V 1 base short and J 7 bases short, with 11 bases between. The CDR3, as DNA: TGTGCCAGCAGTGAAGAGTGGGGGCCCCAGCCCCAGCATTTT. Encoded protein: CASSEEWGPQPQHF.

This sequence joins TRBV6-1 and TRBJ1-1; 8 nucleotides line up with TRBD1. CDR3 length equals 14 residues. The ends lost 6 bases at V and 5 bases at J; junction bases unmatched: 8. The germline gives CDR1 MNHNS, CDR2 SASEGT. CDR3 in DNA: TGTGCCAGCAGCCAGCCAGGGGGCCGTACTGAAGCTTTCTTT. It is translated as CASSQPGGRTEAFF.

J is TRBJ2-2 and V is TRBV7-8; tentatively, D is TRBD1 or TRBD2 (6 bases each). V was clipped by 4 bases and J by 0 bases, with 12 bases between them. This CDR3 contains 16 residues. Germline assignment: CDR1 SGHVS and CDR2 FQNEAQ. CDR3 bases: TGTGCCAGCAGCTCCGCGGGGACACCGAACACCGGGGAGCTGTTTTTT. As protein: CASSSAGTPNTGELFF. Together with reference TRBV7-8 and TRBJ2-2, the CDR3 gives the full variable domain: GAGVSQSPRYKVAKRGQDVALRCDPISGHVSLFWYQQALGQGPEFLTYFQNEAQLDKSGLPSDRFFAERPEGSVSTLKIQRTQQEDSAVYLCASSSAGTPNTGELFFGEGSRLTVL.

The sample holds a few counts of this clone. The chain combines TRBV16 with TRBJ1-1; D gene unclear. Trimming pared 4 bases from V and 5 bases from J, leaving 11 bases between. CDR1 and CDR2 from the germline V gene are KGHSY and FQNENV. This CDR3 spans 13 amino acids. The CDR3: CASSPGSETEAFF. The CDR3, as DNA: TGTGCCAGCAGCCCGGGCTCGGAGACTGAAGCTTTCTTT.

The rearrangement links TRBV4-3 to TRBJ2-1, with TRBD2 identical over 9 bases. The CDR3 sequence is 16 residues long. The V gene end was trimmed by 0 bases and the J gene end by 6 bases; junction bases not matched to a gene: 6. Germline loops: CDR1 LGHNA, CDR2 YSLEER. The CDR3 sequence: CASSQDSLAGSNEQFF. For the CDR3, the DNA is TGCGCCAGCAGCCAAGATAGCCTAGCGGGGAGCAATGAGCAGTTCTTC.

This chain joins TRBV15 and TRBJ1-5, with 8 bases aligning to TRBD1. This CDR3 comprises 16 residues. The V and J ends lost 0 bases and 3 bases, in that order; junction bases with no gene match: 4. The germline CDR1 and CDR2 sequences are LNHNV and YYDKDF (reference sequence). The CDR3 nucleotides are TGTGCCACCAGCAGAGATCGGACAGGGCTCAATCAGCCCCAGCATTTT. It yields the protein CATSRDRTGLNQPQHF.

This chain uses TRBV27 with TRBJ2-7, with no clear D. Per germline, CDR1 MNHEY and CDR2 SMNVEV (reference sequence). The length of the CDR3 is 11 residues. V dropped 6 bases and J dropped 5 bases, with 8 bases sitting between them. The CDR3 bases are TGTGCCAGCAGGAGCTTTCACGAGCAGTACTTC. Translation gives CASRSFHEQYF.

The chain is built from TRBV25-1 and TRBJ1-1; D is uncertain. The CDR3 has 13 amino acids. The germline gives CDR1 MGHDK, CDR2 SYGVNS. Trimming left V 2 bases short and J 1 base short, with 5 bases between. CDR3 in amino acids: CASSETRNTEAFF. The CDR3 DNA reads as TGTGCCAGCAGTGAAACGAGGAACACTGAAGCTTTCTTT.

This rearrangement joins TRBV6-6 to TRBJ2-5; 11 nucleotides line up with TRBD2. With 5 bases clipped from V and 5 bases from J, the junction kept 7 bases outside the gene matches. The CDR3 has 15 residues. Per germline, CDR1 MNHNY and CDR2 SVGAGI (reference sequence). The CDR3 region is CASSLSGGAYETQYF. CDR3 bases: TGTGCCAGCAGTCTTAGCGGGGGGGCCTACGAGACCCAGTACTTC.

About this clone: One end of the junction is discordant with germline, which a read error may explain. The chain joins TRBV30 to TRBJ1-6; D is unresolved. The V gene's germline CDR1 is GTSNPN and CDR2 SVGIG (reference sequence). This CDR3 is built from 15 residues. CDR3 nucleotides: TGTGCCTGGAGTCTAGACTTCTCCAATAATTCACCCCTCCACTTT. This codes for CAWSLDFSNNSPLHF.

The sample holds a few counts of this clone. The J gene is TRBJ1-4, the V gene TRBV9, with 8 bases fitting TRBD1. CDR3 length: 14 amino acids. Per germline, CDR1 SGDLS and CDR2 YYNGEE. Trimming at V came to 0 bases and at J to 7 bases, leaving 2 bases not matched to a gene. In DNA form, the CDR3 reads TGTGCCAGCAGCGTAGACACAGGGGGTGAAAAACTGTTTTTT. It yields the protein CASSVDTGGEKLFF.

There are a few counts of this clone. CDR3 protein: CATRPGGGQPQHF. The CDR3 nucleotides read TGTGCCACACGACCCGGGGGTGGTCAGCCCCAGCATTTT. The chain carries TRBV2 and TRBJ1-5; weak D call: TRBD1 (5 bases). CDR3 length equals 13 residues. The V and J ends lost 10 bases and 6 bases respectively, with 16 bases between them. CDR1 and CDR2 (germline): SNHLY, FYNNEI.

This clone has a handful of counts. The chain carries TRBV4-1 and TRBJ1-5; TRBD1 might be the D (5 bases). The V and J ends lost 1 base and 2 bases respectively, with 12 bases between them. CDR3 length equals 16 residues. Per germline, CDR1 MGHRA and CDR2 YSYEKL. The CDR3 is CASSQVQGRGNQPQHF. As DNA, the CDR3 is TGCGCCAGCAGCCAAGTTCAGGGTAGGGGCAATCAGCCCCAGCATTTT.

This rearrangement joins TRBV6-5 to TRBJ2-3; 9 bases match TRBD1. The germline V gene encodes CDR1 MNHEY and CDR2 SVGAGI. The CDR3 sequence is 14 residues long. J was trimmed by 5 bases and V by 10 bases; bases with no gene match: 10. CDR3: CATTLTGGVDTQYF. The DNA for the CDR3 is TGTGCCACTACCTTGACAGGGGGAGTAGATACGCAGTATTTT.

V is TRBV9 and J is TRBJ1-1; D not resolved. Trimming removed 4 bases at V and 1 base at J, with 14 bases between. The CDR3 contains 15 residues. The germline CDR1 and CDR2 sequences are SGDLS and YYNGEE. Here the CDR3 reads CASSPDEVRNTEAFF. The CDR3 bases are TGTGCCAGCAGCCCAGACGAGGTTAGGAACACTGAAGCTTTCTTT.

This clone was seen more than once but under ten times. The gene calls are TRBV11-2 and TRBJ2-3, with a possible D match to TRBD1 (6 bases). Germline V gene sequence: CDR1 SGHAT, CDR2 FQNNGV. V was trimmed by 2 bases and J by 4 bases, leaving 10 bases between them. The CDR3 extends over 14 amino acids. CDR3 bases: TGTGCCAGCAGCTTACCCCAGGGGCCAGATACGCAGTATTTT. It codes for CASSLPQGPDTQYF.

This chain uses TRBV7-6 with TRBJ2-3; the D gene is possibly TRBD2 (6 bases). The CDR3 contains 15 residues. The germline gives CDR1 SGHVS, CDR2 FNYEAQ. V was shortened by 4 bases and J by 4 bases, with 15 bases between the two germline ends. CDR3 region: CASSSAGPSADTQYF. The CDR3 nucleotides are TGTGCCAGCAGCTCCGCGGGACCCTCGGCAGATACGCAGTATTTT. Full variable domain (missing parts from reference TRBV7-6 and TRBJ2-3): GAGVSQSPRYKVTKRGQDVALRCDPISGHVSLYWYRQALGQGPEFLTYFNYEAQQDKSGLPNDRFSAERPEGSISTLTIQRTEQRDSAMYRCASSSAGPSADTQYFGPGTRLTVL.

CDR3 loop: CASSRTSGGYEQYF. The CDR3, as DNA: TGTGCCAGCAGCAGAACTAGCGGGGGCTACGAGCAGTACTTC. The chain couples TRBV2 to TRBJ2-7, with 11 bases lining up with TRBD2. CDR1 and CDR2 (germline): SNHLY, FYNNEI. The junction had 4 bases not matched to a gene; V was cut back by 6 bases and J by 3 bases. This CDR3 region has 14 residues.

J is TRBJ1-5 and V is TRBV19; 9 positions agree with TRBD1. Germline CDR1 is LNHDA and CDR2 is SQIVND (reference sequence). The J segment lost 3 bases and the V segment lost 3 bases, leaving 6 bases of the junction unmatched. This CDR3 has 16 residues. The CDR3 loop is CASSMSRDRANQPQHF. DNA of the CDR3: TGTGCCAGTAGTATGAGCCGGGACAGGGCCAATCAGCCCCAGCATTTT.

The rearrangement links TRBV5-6 to TRBJ2-3, with 11 nucleotides matching TRBD2. Germline values: CDR1 SGHDT, CDR2 YYEEEE. The CDR3 spans 16 residues. V was clipped by 5 bases and J by 4 bases; unmatched bases: 9. The CDR3 reads CASSYIKTSGADTQYF. DNA for the CDR3: TGTGCCAGCAGTTATATCAAGACTAGCGGGGCAGATACGCAGTATTTT.